These 25 T cell receptor beta chains were sequenced from one sample in a study of T cell responses to AZD1222 COVID-19 vaccine. Method: immunoSEQ multiplex PCR; TCRdb's copy keeps in-frame clones and lacks some. The data contain 120,000 or so clones, about 93% of them singletons. Sample: peripheral blood, taken 28 days after the second AZD1222 dose. The origin of the receptors is an adult who received the AZD1222 COVID-19 vaccine.

The chain couples TRBV2 to TRBJ2-7, with D maybe TRBD2 (6 bases). From germline, CDR1 is SNHLY and CDR2 FYNNEI. The CDR3 consists of 13 residues. V was trimmed by 8 bases and J by 6 bases, leaving 17 bases between them. The CDR3 nucleotides read TGTGCCAGCTATGGGACTTCCCCGGGCGAGCAGTACTTC. It is translated as CASYGTSPGEQYF. Variable domain in full (rest from reference TRBV2 and TRBJ2-7): EPEVTQTPSHQVTQMGQEVILRCVPISNHLYFYWYRQILGQKVEFLVSFYNNEISEKSEIFDDQFSVERPDGSNFTLKIRSTKLEDSAMYFCASYGTSPGEQYFGPGTRLTVT.

The chain is built from TRBV3-1 (or the pseudogene TRBV3-2) and TRBJ2-2; 9 bases line up with TRBD1. The V gene's germline CDR1 is LGHDT and CDR2 YNNKEL (reference sequence). The V gene end was trimmed by 4 bases and the J gene end by 1 base; junction bases not matched to a gene: 7. The CDR3 spans 17 residues. CDR3 in amino acids: CASSRKGGQGNTGELFF. CDR3 bases: TGTGCCAGCAGCCGGAAAGGGGGACAGGGGAACACCGGGGAGCTGTTTTTT.

The chain links TRBV5-8 to TRBJ2-1, with 7 bases that match TRBD1. There are 15 residues in the CDR3. Trimming cost V 4 bases and J 9 bases; bases outside gene matches: 13. Germline V gives CDR1 SGHTS, CDR2 YDEGEE. In DNA form, the CDR3 reads TGTGCCAGCAGCCTAGGACAGGTCATATTCGGTGAGCAGTTCTTC. Amino acid sequence: CASSLGQVIFGEQFF.

The chain is built from TRBV19 and TRBJ2-7; 7 positions agree with TRBD1. Unmatched junction bases numbered 10, after V lost 6 bases and J lost 2 bases. This CDR3 comprises 15 residues. From germline, CDR1 is LNHDA and CDR2 SQIVND (reference sequence). This chain's CDR3 is CASRSMRTGAYEQYF. The DNA of the CDR3 is TGTGCCAGTAGGAGTATGCGGACAGGCGCCTACGAGCAGTACTTC.

The chain couples TRBV6-5 to TRBJ1-2, with D maybe TRBD1 (6 bases). Germline V gene data show CDR1 as MNHEY and CDR2 as SVGAGI. Trimming left V 6 bases short and J 2 bases short, with 13 bases between. The CDR3 extends over 14 amino acids. CDR3 bases: TGTGCCAGCAGCCGAACTACAGGGAACTATGGCTACACCTTC. It codes for CASSRTTGNYGYTF.

The chain joins TRBV10-2 to TRBJ2-1; weak D call: TRBD2 (5 bases). V dropped 4 bases and J dropped 15 bases, with 13 bases sitting between them. Germline lookup yields CDR1 WSHSY and CDR2 SAAADI. The length of the CDR3 is 11 residues. The CDR3 DNA sequence: TGCGCCAGCAGTGCGGGCTATCGGGGGTTCTTC. Protein sequence: CASSAGYRGFF.

The CDR3 nucleotides are TGTGCAAGTCGCTTATTAGTAGACAGGGGGCGTGAGGCTGAAAAACTGTTTTTT. Protein sequence: CASRLLVDRGREAEKLFF. This chain connects TRBV12-2 to TRBJ1-4; the DNA was not used to check the table's D call, TRBD1. TRBV12-2 is a pseudogene locus. This CDR3 comprises 18 residues.

As to this clone: The sample contains more than one DNA sequence encoding this CDR3. The J gene is TRBJ2-1, the V gene TRBV5-1; D not certain. V shed 0 bases and J shed 4 bases, with 2 bases lying between them. The CDR3 has 12 residues. Germline loops: CDR1 SGHRS, CDR2 YFSETQ. The CDR3 DNA reads TGCGCCAGCAGCTTGGATTACAATGAGCAGTTCTTC. Translation gives CASSLDYNEQFF.

This rearrangement joins TRBV5-6 to TRBJ2-7; D remains ambiguous. Trimming cost V 5 bases and J 0 bases, with 15 bases left between them. Germline loops: CDR1 SGHDT, CDR2 YYEEEE. The CDR3 length is 15 residues. CDR3 sequence (DNA): TGTGCCAGCAGTAACAACGCGGCCGGCTCCTACGAGCAGTACTTC. Encoded protein: CASSNNAAGSYEQYF.

The genes are TRBV5-4 and TRBJ2-1, with TRBD2 matching over 13 bases. V dropped 4 bases and J dropped 9; count of bases not matched to a gene: 7. This CDR3 contains 15 residues. Germline V CDR1 and CDR2: SGHNT, YYREEE (reference sequence). CDR3 loop: CASSLGTSGDGEQFF. The CDR3 region has the DNA TGTGCCAGCAGCCTCGGGACTAGCGGGGACGGTGAGCAGTTCTTC.

This clone was observed once. J is TRBJ1-4 and V is TRBV7-2; D not resolved. CDR1 is SGHTA, CDR2 FQGNSA, per germline. The CDR3 has 16 residues. Trimming took 1 base from V and 8 from J, leaving 17 bases between them. CDR3 amino acids: CASSLVSDRIEEKLFF. The CDR3 coding sequence is TGTGCCAGCAGCTTAGTGTCCGACCGCATCGAGGAAAAACTGTTTTTT.

V usage is TRBV6-5 and J usage is TRBJ2-7, with D hard to call. Germline V gene lookup returns CDR1 MNHEY and CDR2 SVGAGI. The CDR3 loop spans 14 amino acids. V was trimmed by 4 bases and J by 0 bases, leaving 10 bases between them. Here the CDR3 DNA reads TGTGCCAGCAGTTCCCTCCCGGACTCCTACGAGCAGTACTTC. Its translation: CASSSLPDSYEQYF.

This rearrangement joins TRBV9 to TRBJ2-7, with D perhaps TRBD2 (6 bases). CDR3 length equals 14 residues. V lost 0 bases, J lost 4 bases, and 11 bases lay in between. Germline V lookup: CDR1 SGDLS, CDR2 YYNGEE. The DNA of the CDR3 is TGTGCCAGCAGCGTAGAATACGGGAGTTACGAGCAGTACTTC. This sequence encodes CASSVEYGSYEQYF.

This sequence joins TRBV28 and TRBJ1-2, with D possibly matching TRBD1 (5 bases). V shed 4 bases and J shed 4 bases, with 13 bases lying between them. The CDR3 sequence is 14 residues long. Per germline, CDR1 MDHEN and CDR2 SYDVKM. CDR3 sequence (DNA): TGTGCCAGCAGTTGGACATACCAGGGCTATGGCTACACCTTC. It is translated as CASSWTYQGYGYTF.

This clone was observed a single time. J is TRBJ1-2 and V is TRBV5-3; perhaps TRBD1 as D (6 bases). TRBV5-3 counts as an open reading frame of uncertain function. There are 14 residues in the CDR3. Trimming pared 3 bases from V and 0 bases from J, leaving 9 bases between. The CDR3 DNA is TGTGCCAGAAGCTGCAGGGGAGCTAACTATGGCTACACCTTC. This codes for CARSCRGANYGYTF.

The J gene is TRBJ2-3, the V gene TRBV5-5; 12 bases align to TRBD2. Unmatched junction bases numbered 0, after V lost 0 bases and J lost 1 base. Germline-derived CDR1 and CDR2 are SGHKS and YYEKEE (reference sequence). This CDR3 is built from 16 residues. CDR3 sequence reads: CASSLGLAGGTDTQYF. The CDR3 coding sequence is TGTGCCAGCAGCTTGGGACTAGCGGGGGGCACAGATACGCAGTATTTT.

V and J are TRBV12-5 and TRBJ2-3; maybe TRBD2 (5 bases). This CDR3 is built from 15 residues. V was trimmed by 0 bases and J by 4 bases, leaving 11 bases between them. Germline lookup yields CDR1 LGHNT and CDR2 FRNRAP. CDR3 DNA: TGTGCTAGTGGTTTGGTACGGGGATGGGCAGATACGCAGTATTTT. It specifies CASGLVRGWADTQYF. The full variable domain, in which reference TRBV12-5 and TRBJ2-3 provide the parts outside the CDR3, is DARVTQTPRHKVTEMGQEVTMRCQPILGHNTVFWYRQTMMQGLELLAYFRNRAPLDDSGMPKDRFSAEMPDATLATLKIQPSEPRDSAVYFCASGLVRGWADTQYFGPGTRLTVL.

This clone was seen a single time. The CDR3 sequence is CASQGAGTYYEQYF. The CDR3 coding sequence is TGTGCCAGCCAGGGGGCAGGGACCTACTACGAGCAGTACTTC. V and J are TRBV6-5 and TRBJ2-7; TRBD1 aligns across 8 bases. V lost 8 bases to trimming and J lost 3 bases; unmatched junction nucleotides: 9. The CDR3 has 14 residues. Germline CDR1 is MNHEY and CDR2 is SVGAGI.

The chain combines TRBV5-5 with TRBJ1-2, with 7 bases matching TRBD1. The germline CDR1 and CDR2 sequences are SGHKS and YYEKEE (reference sequence). The J segment lost 8 bases and the V segment lost 3 bases, leaving 7 bases of the junction unmatched. The CDR3 length is 13 residues. CDR3 sequence reads: CASSSLLGGGYTF. CDR3 in DNA: TGTGCCAGCAGCTCGTTACTAGGGGGCGGCTACACCTTC.

This clone appeared a few times. The chain employs TRBV4-1 and TRBJ1-1; D gene ambiguous. CDR1 MGHRA and CDR2 YSYEKL come from the germline V gene. V shed 8 bases and J shed 3 bases, with 10 bases lying between them. This CDR3 has 12 amino acids. The CDR3 region is CASVNMDTEAFF. The CDR3 region has the DNA TGCGCCAGCGTCAATATGGACACTGAAGCTTTCTTT.

V and J are TRBV4-1 and TRBJ1-4, with no clear D. The germline V and J ends were trimmed by 3 bases and 8 bases, with 16 bases remaining between them. This CDR3 spans 15 amino acids. Per the germline V gene, CDR1 is MGHRA and CDR2 is YSYEKL. The CDR3 region is CASSHVRPGGEKLFF. Here the CDR3 DNA reads TGCGCCAGCAGCCACGTACGACCGGGCGGGGAAAAACTGTTTTTT.

This chain links TRBV7-8 with TRBJ1-2; no definite D call. Germline lookup yields CDR1 SGHVS and CDR2 FQNEAQ. V gave up 2 bases and J gave up 0 bases, with 13 bases separating them. CDR3 length equals 16 residues. The CDR3 reads CASSLISIGSNYGYTF. CDR3 nucleotides: TGTGCCAGCAGCTTAATCAGTATCGGGTCTAACTATGGCTACACCTTC.

The chain has TRBV12-3 or TRBV12-4 and TRBJ2-1; 7 nucleotides line up with TRBD1. V dropped 6 bases and J dropped 6; count of bases not matched to a gene: 5. This CDR3 is built from 13 residues. CDR3 loop: CASRFGQANEQFF. The CDR3 bases are TGTGCCAGCAGATTCGGACAGGCCAATGAGCAGTTCTTC.

A note on this clone: Other DNA sequences from this sample encode an identical CDR3 as well. J is TRBJ1-5 and V is TRBV7-2; a weak D match, TRBD1 (6 bases). CDR3 length: 15 amino acids. V was clipped by 4 bases and J by 4 bases, with 14 bases between them. Per germline, CDR1 SGHTA and CDR2 FQGNSA. The CDR3 region has the DNA TGTGCCAGCAGCTCAACACAAGGGGGTAATCAGCCCCAGCATTTT. It encodes CASSSTQGGNQPQHF.

The chain joins TRBV4-3 to TRBJ2-5; the match to TRBD1 covers 7 bases. The J segment lost 3 bases and the V segment lost 5 bases, leaving 9 bases of the junction unmatched. The CDR3 is 15 residues long. Germline V CDR1 and CDR2: LGHNA, YSLEER. The CDR3: CASSGTGTDKETQYF. Here the CDR3 DNA reads TGCGCCAGCAGCGGAACCGGGACAGATAAAGAGACCCAGTACTTC.